This T cell receptor (beta chain) is from a study of T cells after yellow fever vaccination. TCRdb itself ran the 5' RACE reads through MiXCR, one entry per CDR3 protein. The top ten clones hold 15% of a sample with about 630,000 distinct CDR3 sequences, roughly an eighth of them seen once. This clonotype was detected a few times. Germline CDR1 reads SGHTA; CDR2 reads FQGNSA. The ends were cut back, 4 bases at V and 6 bases at J, with 21 bases in the middle. The CDR3 is 17 residues long. This chain uses TRBV7-2 with TRBJ2-2; D is possibly TRBD2 (6 bases). This sequence was found in a man aged 25 to 45 who received the YFV17D yellow fever vaccine. The sample consisted of PBMCs, taken on the day of the yellow fever booster vaccination. The CDR3 region is CASSSNIFTGTSGELFF. As DNA, the CDR3 is TGTGCCAGCAGCTCCAATATCTTTACCGGGACTTCCGGGGAGCTGTTTTTT.